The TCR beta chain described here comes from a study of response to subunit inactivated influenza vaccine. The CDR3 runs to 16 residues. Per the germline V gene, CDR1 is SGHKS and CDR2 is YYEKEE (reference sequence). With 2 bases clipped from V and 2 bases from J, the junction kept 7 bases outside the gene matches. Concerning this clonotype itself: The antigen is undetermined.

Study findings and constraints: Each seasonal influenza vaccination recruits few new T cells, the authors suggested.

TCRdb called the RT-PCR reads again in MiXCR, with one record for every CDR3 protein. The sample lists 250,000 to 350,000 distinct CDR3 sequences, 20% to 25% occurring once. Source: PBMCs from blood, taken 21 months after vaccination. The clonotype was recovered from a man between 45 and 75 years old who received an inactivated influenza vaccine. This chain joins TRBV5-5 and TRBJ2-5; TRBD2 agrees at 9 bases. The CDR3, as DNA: TGTGCCAGCAGCTTCCTCCCTAGCGGGGCACAAGAGACCCAGTACTTC. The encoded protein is CASSFLPSGAQETQYF.